This T cell receptor (beta chain) was identified in a study of CD4 T cells in relation to SARS-CoV-2 and coronaviruses. Study background: TCR beta CDR3s were sequenced after 10-day antigen culture of PBMCs. Whole-study findings and limits: This crossreactivity analysis covered spike protein alone, no other viral proteins.

Points on this clone: Antigen: not known.

CEF-cultured naive and memory CD4+ T cell DNA got survey-level sequencing. Assay: immunoSEQ multiplex PCR; the TCRdb copy retains only in-frame clones and omits some. In the table there are 40,000 to 50,000 clones, 84% of which are singletons. In germline, CDR1 is LGHDT, CDR2 YNNKEL (reference sequence). The V segment lost 0 bases and the J segment 4 bases; nucleotides outside the gene matches: 10. The CDR3 covers 17 residues. Fewer than 130,000 naive or memory CD4+ cells were cultured with CEF peptides for approximately 10 days. This clonotype was obtained from an adult with COVID-19. Sequencing used naive CD4+ T cells from PBMCs, cultured in vitro. Subset specified: naive CD4+ T cells isolated by negative enrichment. This chain connects TRBV3-1 (or the pseudogene TRBV3-2) to TRBJ2-7; TRBD2 aligns across 9 bases. CDR3 amino acids: CASSQEALAGPGYEQYF. Here the CDR3 DNA reads TGTGCCAGCAGCCAAGAGGCACTAGCGGGCCCCGGGTACGAGCAGTACTTC.